This T cell receptor beta chain appears in the sequencing data of a study of cytomegalovirus exposure and HLA in healthy donors. At the level of the study: Per a later analysis, the 666 first-cohort and 110 or so validation repertoires shared one platform. Overall study results and limits: With high specificity and sensitivity, the classifier reportedly diagnosed cytomegalovirus status. Researchers catalogued around 150 TCR beta chains as cytomegalovirus-associated.

TCRdb's table, derived via immunoSEQ multiplex PCR, lists solely in-frame clones and lacks some. Altogether roughly 80,000 clones are present, approximately 91% being singletons, with the ten largest covering roughly 1.9%. The donors were members of the validation cohort, which comprised about 130 subjects and was separate from the first cohort of 666 subjects. The CDR3 length is 16 residues. V dropped 0 bases and J dropped 5 bases, with 16 bases sitting between them. Germline V CDR1 and CDR2: MRHNA, SNTAGT. Concerning this clone itself: Its antigen is currently unknown.

Sequenced input: PBMCs. The chain uses TRBV6-4 and TRBJ1-2; D unclear. The origin of this receptor is a young man in good health and CMV-seronegative. This CDR3 reads CASSDSAGLQPYGYTF. CDR3 in DNA: TGTGCCAGCAGTGACTCGGCGGGGTTACAGCCTTATGGCTACACCTTC.